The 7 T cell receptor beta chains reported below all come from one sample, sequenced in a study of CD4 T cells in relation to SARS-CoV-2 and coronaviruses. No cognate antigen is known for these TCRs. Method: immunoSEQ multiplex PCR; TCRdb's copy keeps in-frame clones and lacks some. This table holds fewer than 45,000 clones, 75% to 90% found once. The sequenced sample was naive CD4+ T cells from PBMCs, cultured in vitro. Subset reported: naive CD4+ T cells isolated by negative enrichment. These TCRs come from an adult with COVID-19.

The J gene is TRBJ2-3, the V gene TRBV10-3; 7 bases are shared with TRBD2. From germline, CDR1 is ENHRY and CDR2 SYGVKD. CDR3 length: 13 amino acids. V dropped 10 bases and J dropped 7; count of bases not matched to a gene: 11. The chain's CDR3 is CASSGLTLNTQYF. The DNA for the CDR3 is TGTGCCAGCTCGGGACTAACACTAAATACGCAGTATTTT.

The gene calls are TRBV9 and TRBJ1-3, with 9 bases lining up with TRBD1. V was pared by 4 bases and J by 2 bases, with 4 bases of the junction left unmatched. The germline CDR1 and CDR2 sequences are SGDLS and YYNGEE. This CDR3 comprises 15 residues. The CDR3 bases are TGTGCCAGCAGCTCGGGACAGGGTGCTGGAAACACCATATATTTT. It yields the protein CASSSGQGAGNTIYF.

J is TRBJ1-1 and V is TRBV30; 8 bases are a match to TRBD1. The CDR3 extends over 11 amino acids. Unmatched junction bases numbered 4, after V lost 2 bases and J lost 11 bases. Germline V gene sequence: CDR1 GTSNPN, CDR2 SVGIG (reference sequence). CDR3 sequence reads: CAWSRTGRAFF. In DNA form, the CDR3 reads TGTGCCTGGAGTCGGACAGGGAGGGCTTTCTTT. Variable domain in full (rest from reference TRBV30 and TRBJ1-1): SQTIHQWPATLVQPVGSPLSLECTVEGTSNPNLYWYRQAAGRGLQLLFYSVGIGQISSEVPQNLSASRPQDRQFILSSKKLLLSDSGFYLCAWSRTGRAFFGQGTRLTVV.

For the CDR3, the DNA is TGTGCCATCAGTGAAACTAGCGGGGTCTACGAGCAGTACTTC. Its protein is CAISETSGVYEQYF. The V gene is TRBV10-3, the J gene TRBJ2-7; 10 bases line up with TRBD2. With 3 bases clipped from V and 3 bases from J, the junction kept 2 bases outside the gene matches. This CDR3 is built from 14 residues. Per germline, CDR1 ENHRY and CDR2 SYGVKD.

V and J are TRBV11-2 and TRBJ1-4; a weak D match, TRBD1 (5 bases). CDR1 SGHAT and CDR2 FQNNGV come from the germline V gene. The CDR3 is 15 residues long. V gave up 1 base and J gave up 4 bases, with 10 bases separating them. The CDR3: CASSLGRTSNEKLFF. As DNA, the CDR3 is TGTGCCAGCAGCTTAGGACGGACAAGTAATGAAAAACTGTTTTTT.

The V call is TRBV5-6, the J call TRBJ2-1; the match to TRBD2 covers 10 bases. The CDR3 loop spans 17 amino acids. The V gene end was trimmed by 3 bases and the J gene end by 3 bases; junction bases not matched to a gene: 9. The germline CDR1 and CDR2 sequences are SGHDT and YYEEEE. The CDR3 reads CASSSRLAGEIYNEQFF. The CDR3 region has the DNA TGTGCCAGCAGCTCCCGGCTAGCGGGAGAGATCTACAATGAGCAGTTCTTC.

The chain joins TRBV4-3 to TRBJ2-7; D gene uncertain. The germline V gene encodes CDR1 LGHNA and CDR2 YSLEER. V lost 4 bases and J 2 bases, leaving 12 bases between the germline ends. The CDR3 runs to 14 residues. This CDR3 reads CASSPETGTYEQYF. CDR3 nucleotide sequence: TGCGCCAGCAGCCCCGAGACGGGCACCTACGAGCAGTACTTC.